Below, 23 T cell receptor beta chains from the same sample are listed, as sequenced in a study of CD8+CD57+ T cells in acquired aplastic anemia. Genomic DNA acted as the template from which TCR beta VDJ combination and CDR3 sequence profiling were carried out. TCRdb analysed the reads with MiXCR anew, one entry per CDR3 protein. The sample holds roughly 180,000 distinct CDR3 sequences, 64% seen once. The sequenced material came from sorted CD4+, CD8+, or CD8+CD57+ T cells (not recorded which) from PBMCs. The receptors were sampled from a human donor with severe aplastic anemia or a healthy control (not recorded which).

The rearrangement uses TRBV19 and TRBJ1-1; D is possibly TRBD1 (5 bases). The CDR3 consists of 15 residues. The V end lost 8 bases, the J end lost 1 base, and 17 bases lay between the germline ends. Germline V gene data show CDR1 as LNHDA and CDR2 as SQIVND (reference sequence). The CDR3 loop reads CASCPRQLENTEAFF. The CDR3 DNA follows: TGTGCCAGTTGCCCTCGACAGCTTGAGAACACTGAAGCTTTCTTT.

This clonotype was counted at least ten times. The chain combines TRBV5-1 with TRBJ1-6; D remains unclear. Trimming stripped 4 bases from V and 1 base from J, with 15 bases between. The V gene's germline CDR1 is SGHRS and CDR2 YFSETQ. This CDR3 contains 17 residues. CDR3 residues: CASSPWAEMSYNSPLHF. The CDR3 DNA is TGCGCCAGCAGCCCGTGGGCGGAAATGTCCTATAATTCACCCCTCCACTTT.

V gene TRBV29-1 combines with J gene TRBJ2-7; the D call may be TRBD1 or TRBD2 (6 bases each). V lost 8 bases, J lost 3 bases, and 20 bases lay in between. Per the germline V gene, CDR1 is SQVTM and CDR2 is ANQGSEA. This CDR3 has 14 amino acids. The CDR3 region is CSPGAGHPVYEQYF. The CDR3 nucleotides read TGCAGCCCGGGGGCGGGACACCCCGTCTACGAGCAGTACTTC.

Details on this clonotype: The CDR3 ends on some other residue instead of the conserved phenylalanine or tryptophan, so this is likely a read error. V is TRBV7-9 and J is TRBJ1-5, with 7 bases that match TRBD1. With V trimmed by 5 bases and J by 3 bases, 4 bases remained unmatched. This CDR3 region has 14 residues. CDR1 SEHNR and CDR2 FQNEAQ come from the germline V gene (reference sequence). The CDR3, as DNA: TGTGCCAGCAGCCCTGGGACAGTCAATCAGCCCCAGCATTTA. This sequence encodes CASSPGTVNQPQHL.

This clonotype was recorded a few times. This chain uses TRBV7-9 with TRBJ1-1; possible D gene TRBD1, 6 bases. The germline CDR1 and CDR2 sequences are SEHNR and FQNEAQ (reference sequence). The CDR3 contains 11 residues. The V and J ends lost 3 bases and 11 bases respectively, with 10 bases between them. The CDR3 spells CASSFWGHAFF. The CDR3 DNA is TGTGCCAGCAGCTTCTGGGGGCACGCTTTCTTT.

The gene calls are TRBV10-2 and TRBJ2-2, with 7 positions matching TRBD2. Germline V lookup: CDR1 WSHSY, CDR2 SAAADI. The CDR3 covers 14 residues. V lost 10 bases, J lost 2 bases, and 7 bases stayed unmatched. CDR3 sequence (DNA): TGCGCCATCGCTACTAGCGCCAACACCGGGGAGCTGTTTTTT. Its protein product is CAIATSANTGELFF.

CDR3 bases: TGCGCCAGCAGCGCCGGGGCCCCTAACTATGGCTACACCTTC. Its protein is CASSAGAPNYGYTF. The V and J genes are TRBV5-1 and TRBJ1-2, with D perhaps TRBD1 (5 bases). This CDR3 has 14 residues. Trimming removed 4 bases from V and 0 bases from J, with 10 bases in between. Germline values: CDR1 SGHRS, CDR2 YFSETQ.

This chain links TRBV20-1 with TRBJ2-2; D is unclear. CDR1 and CDR2 (germline): DFQATT, SNEGSKA (reference sequence). Between the trimmed V and J ends, which lost 3 bases and 0 bases, there was a span of 11 bases. The CDR3 loop spans 15 amino acids. The CDR3 DNA reads as TGCAGTGCTAGTTCATACGATACGAACACCGGGGAGCTGTTTTTT. Encoded protein: CSASSYDTNTGELFF.

The gene calls are TRBV6-4 and TRBJ2-6, with a weak D call TRBD1 (5 bases). The CDR3 runs 11 residues. V gave up 5 bases and J gave up 13 bases, with 9 bases separating them. The germline CDR1 and CDR2 sequences are MRHNA and SNTAGT. This CDR3 reads CASSNDSVLTF. The CDR3, as DNA: TGTGCCAGCAGTAACGACAGTGTCCTGACTTTC.

This clonotype was picked up many times. The V gene is TRBV6-4, the J gene TRBJ2-3, with TRBD2 matching 8 bases. From germline, CDR1 is MRHNA and CDR2 SNTAGT. The J segment lost 2 bases and the V segment lost 5 bases, leaving 9 bases of the junction unmatched. The CDR3 runs to 16 residues. The CDR3 nucleotides are TGTGCCAGCAGTAACGTCGAAGCGGGGGACACAGATACGCAGTATTTT. Residues: CASSNVEAGDTDTQYF.

The gene calls are TRBV2 and TRBJ1-6, with D uncertain. V was shortened by 6 bases and J by 0 bases, with 9 bases between the two germline ends. The CDR3 totals 15 residues. The germline V gene has CDR1 SNHLY and CDR2 FYNNEI. Here the CDR3 reads CASSRSRSYNSPLHF. In DNA, the CDR3 is TGTGCCAGCAGCCGGAGCCGCTCCTATAATTCACCCCTCCACTTT.

The V call is TRBV9, the J call TRBJ1-2; D gene uncertain. CDR1 SGDLS and CDR2 YYNGEE come from the germline V gene. V lost 0 bases, J lost 8 bases, and 5 bases lay in between. The CDR3 length is 11 residues. The CDR3 sequence: CASSVGSGYTF. CDR3 sequence (DNA): TGTGCCAGCAGCGTAGGTTCCGGCTACACCTTC. Using reference TRBV9 and TRBJ1-2 for the parts outside the CDR3, the full variable domain is DSGVTQTPKHLITATGQRVTLRCSPRSGDLSVYWYQQSLDQGLQFLIQYYNGEERAKGNILERFSAQQFPDLHSELNLSSLELGDSALYFCASSVGSGYTFGSGTRLTVV.

This rearrangement joins TRBV7-2 to TRBJ1-2, with 7 bases aligning to TRBD1. The CDR3 is made up of 12 amino acids. Germline loops: CDR1 SGHTA, CDR2 FQGNSA. Trimming at V came to 3 bases and at J to 8 bases, leaving 3 bases not matched to a gene. The CDR3 reads CASSLWTGGYTF. The CDR3 coding sequence is TGTGCCAGCAGCTTGTGGACAGGAGGCTACACCTTC.

J is TRBJ2-5 and V is TRBV10-3; the D gene is possibly TRBD2 (7 bases). The CDR3 sequence is 15 residues long. The V and J ends lost 0 bases and 1 base respectively, with 9 bases between them. Per germline, CDR1 ENHRY and CDR2 SYGVKD. Here the CDR3 reads CAISESRGGQETQYF. For the CDR3, the DNA is TGTGCCATCAGTGAGTCTAGGGGGGGCCAAGAGACCCAGTACTTC.

This clonotype has ten or more counts. The chain is built from TRBV5-8 and TRBJ2-7, with D possibly being TRBD1 (6 bases). The V end was cut by 5 bases, the J end by 3 bases, with 9 bases between. The V gene's germline CDR1 is SGHTS and CDR2 YDEGEE. The CDR3 is 12 amino acids. In nucleotides, the CDR3 is TGTGCCAGCAGGAAGGACAGCTACGAGCAGTACTTC. As protein: CASRKDSYEQYF. Filled out from reference TRBV5-8 and TRBJ2-7, the complete variable domain reads EAGVTQSPTHLIKTRGQQATLRCSPISGHTSVYWYQQALGLGLQFLLWYDEGEERNRGNFPPRFSGRQFPNYSSELNVNALELEDSALYLCASRKDSYEQYFGPGTRLTVT.

The chain links TRBV9 to TRBJ1-3; D is undetermined. V lost 3 bases and J lost 4, with 5 bases in between. Germline CDR1 is SGDLS and CDR2 is YYNGEE. The CDR3 is 12 amino acids. The CDR3 DNA is TGTGCCAGCAGCGGGTCGGGAAACACCATATATTTT. Encoded protein: CASSGSGNTIYF.

This clonotype has ten or more counts. The chain combines TRBV19 with TRBJ1-1; weak D call: TRBD1 (5 bases). Trimming left V 4 bases short and J 4 bases short, with 10 bases between. CDR3 size: 13 residues. Germline V gene sequence: CDR1 LNHDA, CDR2 SQIVND (reference sequence). CDR3 in DNA: TGTGCCAGTAGTAGTGTAGGGGTCACTGAAGCTTTCTTT. Its translation is CASSSVGVTEAFF.

The J gene is TRBJ1-4, the V gene TRBV15; 11 nucleotides line up with TRBD1. V was clipped by 4 bases and J by 7 bases; unmatched bases: 5. From germline, CDR1 is LNHNV and CDR2 YYDKDF (reference sequence). The CDR3 is 15 amino acids. CDR3 amino acids: CATSTRTGGVEKLFF. CDR3 in DNA: TGTGCCACCAGCACGAGGACAGGGGGCGTTGAAAAACTGTTTTTT.

The chain combines TRBV28 with TRBJ2-7, with a possible D match to TRBD2 (5 bases). V lost 6 bases and J lost 3, with 15 bases in between. Per germline, CDR1 MDHEN and CDR2 SYDVKM. The CDR3 runs to 14 residues. The CDR3 region has the DNA TGTGCCAGCAGCCCCGGACCGACTATCTACGAGCAGTACTTC. It translates to CASSPGPTIYEQYF.

The V call is TRBV25-1, the J call TRBJ1-6; 8 bases are shared with TRBD1. Germline trimming cut 6 bases from V and 7 bases from J; bases unmatched to any gene: 11. The CDR3 sequence is 16 residues long. The germline V gene has CDR1 MGHDK and CDR2 SYGVNS. CDR3 residues: CASSPGGQGLNSPLHF. In DNA form, the CDR3 reads TGTGCCAGCAGCCCCGGAGGACAGGGACTAAATTCACCCCTCCACTTT. The entire variable domain, with the rest obtained from reference TRBV25-1 and TRBJ1-6, is as follows: EADIYQTPRYLVIGTGKKITLECSQTMGHDKMYWYQQDPGMELHLIHYSYGVNSTEKGDLSSESTVSRIRTEHFPLTLESARPSHTSQYLCASSPGGQGLNSPLHFGNGTRLTVT.

This chain uses TRBV29-1 with TRBJ1-1, with D perhaps TRBD1 (5 bases). CDR1 and CDR2 from the germline V gene are SQVTM and ANQGSEA. The CDR3 covers 11 residues. V lost 5 bases, J lost 7 bases, and 11 bases lay in between. CDR3 region: CSVHQGFEAFF. DNA of the CDR3: TGCAGCGTTCACCAGGGTTTTGAAGCTTTCTTT.

At least ten counts were recorded for this clonotype. This chain links TRBV19 with TRBJ2-1, with 7 bases identical to TRBD2. Unmatched junction bases numbered 14, after V lost 3 bases and J lost 6 bases. Germline V CDR1 and CDR2: LNHDA, SQIVND (reference sequence). There are 17 residues in the CDR3. The CDR3 loop reads CASSIGSGDYFSNEQFF. CDR3 DNA sequence: TGTGCCAGTAGTATTGGGTCTGGGGACTATTTCTCCAATGAGCAGTTCTTC.

This clonotype appeared once. This chain connects TRBV19 to TRBJ2-2; D is undetermined. The CDR3 runs to 12 residues. Germline loops: CDR1 LNHDA, CDR2 SQIVND (reference sequence). V was clipped by 11 bases and J by 6 bases, with 13 bases between them. The CDR3 DNA follows: TGTGCCGGTATTTTAGGGCCCGGGGAGCTGTTTTTT. Its protein is CAGILGPGELFF.